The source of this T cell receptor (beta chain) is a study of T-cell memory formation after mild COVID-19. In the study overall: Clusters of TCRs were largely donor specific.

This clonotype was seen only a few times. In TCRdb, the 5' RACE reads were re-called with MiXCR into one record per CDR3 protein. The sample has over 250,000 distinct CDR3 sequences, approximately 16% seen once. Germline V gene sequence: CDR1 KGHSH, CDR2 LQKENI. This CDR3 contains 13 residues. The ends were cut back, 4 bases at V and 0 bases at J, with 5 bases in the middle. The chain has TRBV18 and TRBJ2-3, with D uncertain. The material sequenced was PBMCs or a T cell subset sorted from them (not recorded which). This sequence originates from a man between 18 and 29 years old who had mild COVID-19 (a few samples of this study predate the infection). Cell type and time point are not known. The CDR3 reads CASSRQSTDTQYF. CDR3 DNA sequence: TGTGCCAGCTCACGGCAGAGCACAGATACGCAGTATTTT.